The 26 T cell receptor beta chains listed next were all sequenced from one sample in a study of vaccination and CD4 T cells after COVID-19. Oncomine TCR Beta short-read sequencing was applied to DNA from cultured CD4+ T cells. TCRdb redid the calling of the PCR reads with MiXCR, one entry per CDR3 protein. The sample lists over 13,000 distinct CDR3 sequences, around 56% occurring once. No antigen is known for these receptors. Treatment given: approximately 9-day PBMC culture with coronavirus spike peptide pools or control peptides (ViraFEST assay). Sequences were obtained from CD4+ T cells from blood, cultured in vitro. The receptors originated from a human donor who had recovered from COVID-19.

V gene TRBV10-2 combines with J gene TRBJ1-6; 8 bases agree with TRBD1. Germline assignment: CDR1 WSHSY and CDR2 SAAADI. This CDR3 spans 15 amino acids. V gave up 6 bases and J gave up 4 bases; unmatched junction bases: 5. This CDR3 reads CASRTRDRYNSPLHF. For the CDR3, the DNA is TGCGCCAGCAGAACCCGGGACAGGTATAATTCACCCCTCCACTTT.

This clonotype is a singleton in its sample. The CDR3 nucleotides read TGCAGTGCTCCACTCTACGGGACTAGCGGCAGCACAGATACGCAGTATTTT. Translation: CSAPLYGTSGSTDTQYF. The chain is built from TRBV20-1 and TRBJ2-3; TRBD2 aligns across 11 bases. Germline-derived CDR1 and CDR2 are DFQATT and SNEGSKA (reference sequence). Losses at the gene ends were 5 bases for V and 0 bases for J; bases not matched to a gene: 10. The CDR3 runs to 17 residues.

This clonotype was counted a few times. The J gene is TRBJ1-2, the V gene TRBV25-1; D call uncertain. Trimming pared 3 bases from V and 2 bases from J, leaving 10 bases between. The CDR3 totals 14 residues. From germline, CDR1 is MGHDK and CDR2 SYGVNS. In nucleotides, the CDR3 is TGTGCCAGCAGTGACATGGCCCGCAACTATGGCTACACCTTC. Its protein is CASSDMARNYGYTF.

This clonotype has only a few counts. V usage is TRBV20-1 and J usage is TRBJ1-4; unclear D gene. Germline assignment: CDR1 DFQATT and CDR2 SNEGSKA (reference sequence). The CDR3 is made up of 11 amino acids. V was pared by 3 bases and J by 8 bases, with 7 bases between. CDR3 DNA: TGCAGTGCTAGGTCAAGAGAAAAACTGTTTTTT. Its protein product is CSARSREKLFF.

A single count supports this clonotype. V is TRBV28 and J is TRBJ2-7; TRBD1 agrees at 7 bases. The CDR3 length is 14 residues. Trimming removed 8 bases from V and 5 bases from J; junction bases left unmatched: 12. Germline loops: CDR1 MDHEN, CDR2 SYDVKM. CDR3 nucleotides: TGTGCCAGCGCCCTCTACAGGGGTTCGGACGAGCAGTACTTC. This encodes CASALYRGSDEQYF.

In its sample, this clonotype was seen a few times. As DNA, the CDR3 is TGTGCCAGCAGCTTACGACTGGGGGCAGGCCAAGCTTTCTTT. This sequence encodes CASSLRLGAGQAFF. The V and J genes are TRBV7-6 and TRBJ1-1; tentatively, D is TRBD1 (6 bases). V shed 2 bases and J shed 9 bases, with 16 bases lying between them. Looked up from germline, CDR1 is SGHVS and CDR2 is FNYEAQ. The CDR3 runs to 14 residues.

The CDR3 DNA reads as TGTGCCACCAGTGATTTGCTAGCGGGAGGGCACAATGAGCAGTTCTTC. This sequence encodes CATSDLLAGGHNEQFF. This chain uses TRBV24-1 with TRBJ2-1; 12 bases are shared with TRBD2. The CDR3 is made up of 16 amino acids. Germline trimming cut 0 bases from V and 5 bases from J; bases unmatched to any gene: 1. Germline V gene data show CDR1 as KGHDR and CDR2 as SFDVKD.

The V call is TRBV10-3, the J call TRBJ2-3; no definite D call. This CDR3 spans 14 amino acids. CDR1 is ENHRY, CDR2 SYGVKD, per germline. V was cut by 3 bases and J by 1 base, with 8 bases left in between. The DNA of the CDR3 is TGTGCCATCAGTGACGTCGACGGCACAGATACGCAGTATTTT. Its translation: CAISDVDGTDTQYF.

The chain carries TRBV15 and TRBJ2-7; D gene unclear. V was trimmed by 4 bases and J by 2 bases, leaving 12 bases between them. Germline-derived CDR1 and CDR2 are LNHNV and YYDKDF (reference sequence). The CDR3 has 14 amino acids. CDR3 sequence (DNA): TGTGCCACCAGCAAGGGTGGGGTGACCTACGAGCAGTACTTC. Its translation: CATSKGGVTYEQYF.

CDR3 sequence: CASSYSPVRGLYNEQFF. The CDR3 DNA follows: TGTGCCAGCAGTTACTCCCCAGTGCGGGGACTCTACAATGAGCAGTTCTTC. The chain carries TRBV6-2 or TRBV6-3 and TRBJ2-1; weak D call: TRBD2 (6 bases). Trimming removed 0 bases from V and 3 bases from J, with 15 bases in between. CDR1 is MNHEY, CDR2 SVGEGT, per germline. This CDR3 is built from 17 residues.

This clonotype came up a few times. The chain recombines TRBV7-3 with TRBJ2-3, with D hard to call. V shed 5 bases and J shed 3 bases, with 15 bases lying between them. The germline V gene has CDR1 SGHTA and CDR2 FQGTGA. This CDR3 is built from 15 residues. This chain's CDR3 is CASSLSGRWTDTQYF. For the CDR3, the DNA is TGTGCCAGCAGCCTCTCCGGGCGGTGGACAGATACGCAGTATTTT.

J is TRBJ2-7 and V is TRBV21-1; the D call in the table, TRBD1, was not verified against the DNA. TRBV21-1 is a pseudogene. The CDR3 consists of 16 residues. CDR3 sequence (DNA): TGTGCCAGCAGTCCCTGCCAAGGACAGAACGCCTACGAGCAGTACTTC. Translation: CASSPCQGQNAYEQYF.

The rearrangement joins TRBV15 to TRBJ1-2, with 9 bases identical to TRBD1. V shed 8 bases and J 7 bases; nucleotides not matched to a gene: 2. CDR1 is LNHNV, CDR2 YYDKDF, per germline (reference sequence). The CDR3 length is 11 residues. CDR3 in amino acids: CATGQGIGYTF. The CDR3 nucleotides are TGTGCCACCGGACAGGGGATTGGCTACACCTTC.

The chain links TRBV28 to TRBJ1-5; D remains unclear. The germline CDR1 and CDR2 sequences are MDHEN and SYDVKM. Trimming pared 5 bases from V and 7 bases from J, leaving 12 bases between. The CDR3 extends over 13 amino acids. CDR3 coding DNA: TGTGCCAGCAGTACCGGGTCCCACCAGCCCCAGCATTTT. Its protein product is CASSTGSHQPQHF.

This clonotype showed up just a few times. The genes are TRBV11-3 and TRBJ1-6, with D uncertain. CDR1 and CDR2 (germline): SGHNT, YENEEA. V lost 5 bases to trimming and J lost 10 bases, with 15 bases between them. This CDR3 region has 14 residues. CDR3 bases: TGTGCCAGCAGCCCCACCGAGGGAAGGTCACCCCTCCACTTT. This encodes CASSPTEGRSPLHF. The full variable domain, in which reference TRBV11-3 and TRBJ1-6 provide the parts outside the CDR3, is EAGVVQSPRYKIIEKKQPVAFWCNPISGHNTLYWYLQNLGQGPELLIRYENEEAVDDSQLPKDRFSAERLKGVDSTLKIQPAELGDSAVYLCASSPTEGRSPLHFGNGTRLTVT.

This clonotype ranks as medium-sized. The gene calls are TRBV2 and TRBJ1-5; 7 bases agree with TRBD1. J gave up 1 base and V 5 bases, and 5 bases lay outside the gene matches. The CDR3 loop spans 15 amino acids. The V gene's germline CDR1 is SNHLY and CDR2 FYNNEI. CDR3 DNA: TGTGCCAGCAGTTTGGGACAGACAAGCAATCAGCCCCAGCATTTT. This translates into CASSLGQTSNQPQHF.

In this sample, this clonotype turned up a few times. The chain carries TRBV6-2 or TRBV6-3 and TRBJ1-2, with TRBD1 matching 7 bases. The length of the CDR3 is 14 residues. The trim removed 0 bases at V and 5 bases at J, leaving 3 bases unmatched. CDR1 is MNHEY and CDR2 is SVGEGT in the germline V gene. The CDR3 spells CASSYSQGVYGYTF. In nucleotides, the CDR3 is TGTGCCAGCAGTTACTCCCAGGGGGTTTATGGCTACACCTTC.

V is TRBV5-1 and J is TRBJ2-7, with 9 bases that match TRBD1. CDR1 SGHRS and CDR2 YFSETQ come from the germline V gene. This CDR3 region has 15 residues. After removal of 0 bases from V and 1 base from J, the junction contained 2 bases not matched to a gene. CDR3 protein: CASSLGTGASYEQYF. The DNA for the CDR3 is TGCGCCAGCAGCTTGGGGACAGGGGCTTCCTACGAGCAGTACTTC.

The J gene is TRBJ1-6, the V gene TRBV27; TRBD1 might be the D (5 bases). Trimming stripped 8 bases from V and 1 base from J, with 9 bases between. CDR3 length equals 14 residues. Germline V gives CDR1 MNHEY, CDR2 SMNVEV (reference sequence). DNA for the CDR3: TGTGCCAGCGATTCAGGGTCCTATAATTCACCCCTCCACTTT. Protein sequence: CASDSGSYNSPLHF.

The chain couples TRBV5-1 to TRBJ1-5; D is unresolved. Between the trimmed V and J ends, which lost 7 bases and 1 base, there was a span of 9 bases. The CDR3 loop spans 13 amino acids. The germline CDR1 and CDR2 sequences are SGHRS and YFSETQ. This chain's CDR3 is CASAQYSNQPQHF. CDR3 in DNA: TGCGCCAGCGCACAGTACAGCAATCAGCCCCAGCATTTT.

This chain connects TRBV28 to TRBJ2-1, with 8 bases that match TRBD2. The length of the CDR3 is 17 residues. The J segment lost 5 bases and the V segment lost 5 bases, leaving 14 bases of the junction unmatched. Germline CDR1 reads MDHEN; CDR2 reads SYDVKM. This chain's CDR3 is CASSRASAGVYNNEQFF. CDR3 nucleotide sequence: TGTGCCAGCAGTCGGGCCTCAGCGGGAGTCTACAACAATGAGCAGTTCTTC.

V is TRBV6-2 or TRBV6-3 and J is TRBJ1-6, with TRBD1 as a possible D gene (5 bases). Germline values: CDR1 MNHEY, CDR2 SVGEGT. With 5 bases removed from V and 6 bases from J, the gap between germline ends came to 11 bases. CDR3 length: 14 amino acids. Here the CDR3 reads CASSPGQINSPLHF. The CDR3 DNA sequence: TGTGCCAGCAGTCCTGGACAAATTAATTCACCCCTCCACTTT.

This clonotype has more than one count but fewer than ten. This CDR3 is CASSYSDLFSPEQYF. CDR3 in DNA: TGTGCCAGCAGTTACTCGGACCTCTTCTCGCCGGAGCAGTACTTC. The chain links TRBV6-5 to TRBJ2-7, with no clear D. The V end lost 0 bases, the J end lost 7 bases, and 16 bases lay between the germline ends. Germline V gives CDR1 MNHEY, CDR2 SVGAGI. The CDR3 runs 15 residues.

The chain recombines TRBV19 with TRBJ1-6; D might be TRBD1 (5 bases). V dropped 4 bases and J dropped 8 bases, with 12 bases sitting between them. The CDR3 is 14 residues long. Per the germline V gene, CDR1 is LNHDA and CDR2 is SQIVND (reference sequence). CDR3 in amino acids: CASSKTTGDSPLHF. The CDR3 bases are TGTGCCAGTAGTAAAACCACAGGCGATTCACCCCTCCACTTT. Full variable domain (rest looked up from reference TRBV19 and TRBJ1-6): DGGITQSPKYLFRKEGQNVTLSCEQNLNHDAMYWYRQDPGQGLRLIYYSQIVNDFQKGDIAEGYSVSREKKESFPLTVTSAQKNPTAFYLCASSKTTGDSPLHFGNGTRLTVT.

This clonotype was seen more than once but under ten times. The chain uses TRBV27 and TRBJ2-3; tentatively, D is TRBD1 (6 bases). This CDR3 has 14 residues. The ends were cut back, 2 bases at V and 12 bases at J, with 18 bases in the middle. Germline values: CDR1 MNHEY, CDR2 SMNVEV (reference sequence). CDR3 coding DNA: TGTGCCAGCAGTTTAGCCCCTACAGGGTACCTCCAGTATTTT. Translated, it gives CASSLAPTGYLQYF.

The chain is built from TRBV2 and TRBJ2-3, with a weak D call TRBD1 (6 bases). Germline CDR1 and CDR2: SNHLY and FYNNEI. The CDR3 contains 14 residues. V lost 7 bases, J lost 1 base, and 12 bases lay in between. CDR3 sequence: CASTLQGGTDTQYF. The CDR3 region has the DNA TGTGCCAGCACGTTACAGGGAGGCACAGATACGCAGTATTTT.